This is a list of T cell receptor beta chains from one sample in a study of OX40 agonist ivuxolimab in advanced cancers. The protocol was immunoSEQ multiplex PCR, while the TCRdb copy is restricted to in-frame clones and leaves out a portion. The table has under 65,000 clones, roughly 85% seen once; the top ten hold approximately 0.35%. Material: CD4+ or CD8+ T cells sorted from blood, obtained in a trial of the OX40 agonist ivuxolimab. The source of these receptors is an adult with an advanced solid tumor such as melanoma, head and neck, liver or kidney cancer. CDR3s include the opening cysteine and the closing phenylalanine or tryptophan. The D gene is left open where the match is weak. Where a row states a size, it is once, few, many or the class of an expanded clone; other rows omit it.

TRBV29-1	TRBJ1-1	-	16	-	TGCAGCGTTGTCCCCGCCGGGGGGGGCTCGAACACTGAAGCTTTCTTT	CSVVPAGGGSNTEAFF
TRBV19	TRBJ1-3	TRBD1	16	-	TGTGCCAGTAGCCCCTCACAGGGGGCTGCAGGAAACACCATATATTTT	CASSPSQGAAGNTIYF
TRBV10-3	TRBJ1-2	-	13	few	TGTGCCATCAGTGGGGCAGCCAACTATGGCTACACCTTC	CAISGAANYGYTF
TRBV5-8	TRBJ1-1	TRBD1	14	-	TGTGCCAGCAGCTTGTTCTCAGGGGGAGCTGAAGCTTTCTTT	CASSLFSGGAEAFF
TRBV25-1	TRBJ2-1	-	16	-	TGTGCCAGCAGTACCAGGGACCCAAGCTCCTACAATGAGCAGTTCTTC	CASSTRDPSSYNEQFF
TRBV5-4	TRBJ2-3	-	16	-	TGTGCCAGCAGCAGGGGAGGCGCGTCTAGCACAGATACGCAGTATTTT	CASSRGGASSTDTQYF
TRBV27	TRBJ2-5	-	14	-	TGTGCCAGCAATAACCGGGGGAGCCAAGAGACCCAGTACTTC	CASNNRGSQETQYF
TRBV25-1	TRBJ2-3	TRBD2	17	-	TGTGCCAGCAGTGAGGAGACTAGCGGTGCCATCACAGATACGCAGTATTTT	CASSEETSGAITDTQYF
TRBV7-2	TRBJ1-6	TRBD1	14	-	TGTGCCAGCAGCTTAGCGACAGGGAATTCACCCCTCCACTTT	CASSLATGNSPLHF
TRBV19	TRBJ1-1	-	14	-	TGTGCCAGTAGTATAGCCAGGGGTATGTCTGAAGCTTTCTTT	CASSIARGMSEAFF
TRBV29-1	TRBJ2-7	-	12	-	TGCAGCGTTGATTACGGTGCCTCAGCTCAGTACTTC	CSVDYGASAQYF
TRBV7-3	TRBJ2-1	TRBD2	15	once	TGTGCCAGCAGCCCCCAGGGAGCGGGGGGGAGTGAGCAGTTCTTC	CASSPQGAGGSEQFF
TRBV5-6	TRBJ1-2	-	15	-	TGTGCCAGCAGCTTGACCGGGCGCCCCGCCTGGGGCTACACCTTC	CASSLTGRPAWGYTF
TRBV13	TRBJ2-2	-	14	-	TGTGCCAGCAGAAGTCCCGGTCGGGCCGGGGAGCTGTTTTTT	CASRSPGRAGELFF
TRBV19	TRBJ1-1	-	14	-	TGTGCCAGTAGTGAGGGGCAGATGAACACTGAAGCTTTCTTT	CASSEGQMNTEAFF